Only a few counts were recorded for the clone carrying this TCR beta chain. Its cognate antigen is unknown. This record belongs to a study of CD8 T cells in ankylosing spondylitis. General study results and limits: A motif in TCR beta, a set of eight highly homologous variants, appeared characteristic of ankylosing spondylitis blood. According to the report, clones linked to the disease were significantly enriched in matched synovial fluid samples taken from ankylosing spondylitis patients.

This CDR3 contains 16 residues. Germline lookup yields CDR1 SGHVS and CDR2 FNYEAQ. V lost 0 bases, J lost 5 bases, and 7 bases stayed unmatched. The authors made TCR beta libraries by quantitative 5'-RACE with molecular barcodes. TCRdb passed the 5' RACE reads through MiXCR, listing each CDR3 protein once. The table lists roughly 670,000 distinct CDR3 sequences, around a fifth of them singletons. The TCR originated in a male donor with ankylosing spondylitis. The rearrangement joins TRBV7-6 to TRBJ2-5; TRBD1 agrees at 9 bases. The specimen was blood, either unsorted or a sorted T cell fraction (not recorded which). CDR3 DNA sequence: TGTGCCAGCAGCTTAGCGAGGGGTGGACAGGGGGAGACCCAGTACTTC. Translation gives CASSLARGGQGETQYF.